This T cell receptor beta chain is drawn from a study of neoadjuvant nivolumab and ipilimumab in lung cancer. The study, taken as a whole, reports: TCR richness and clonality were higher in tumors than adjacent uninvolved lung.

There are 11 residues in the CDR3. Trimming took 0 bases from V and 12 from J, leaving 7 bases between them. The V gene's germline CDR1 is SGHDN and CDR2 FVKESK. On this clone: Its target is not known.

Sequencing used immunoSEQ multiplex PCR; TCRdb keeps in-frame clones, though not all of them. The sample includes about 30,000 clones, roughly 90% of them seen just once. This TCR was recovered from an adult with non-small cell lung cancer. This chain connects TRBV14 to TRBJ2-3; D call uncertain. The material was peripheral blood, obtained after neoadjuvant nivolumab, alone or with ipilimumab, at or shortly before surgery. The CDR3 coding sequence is TGTGCCAGCAGCCAAGAAAGGCGTCAGTATTTT. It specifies CASSQERRQYF.